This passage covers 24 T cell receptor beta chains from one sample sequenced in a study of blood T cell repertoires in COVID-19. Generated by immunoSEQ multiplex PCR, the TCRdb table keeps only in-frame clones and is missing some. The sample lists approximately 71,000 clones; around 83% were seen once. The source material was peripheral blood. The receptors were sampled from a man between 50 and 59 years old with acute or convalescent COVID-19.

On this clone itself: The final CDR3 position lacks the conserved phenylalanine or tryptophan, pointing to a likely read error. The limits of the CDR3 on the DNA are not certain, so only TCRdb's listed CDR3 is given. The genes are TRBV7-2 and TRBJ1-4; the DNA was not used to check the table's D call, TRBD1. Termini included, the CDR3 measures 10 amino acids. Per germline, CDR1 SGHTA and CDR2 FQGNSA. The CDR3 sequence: CASSFLQGKI.

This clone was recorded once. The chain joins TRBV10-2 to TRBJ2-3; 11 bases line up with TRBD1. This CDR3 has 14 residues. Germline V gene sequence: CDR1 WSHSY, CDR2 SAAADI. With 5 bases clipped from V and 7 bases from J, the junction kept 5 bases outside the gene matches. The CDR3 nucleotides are TGCGCCAGCAGTCAGGGACAGGGGGGTTATACGCAGTATTTT. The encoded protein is CASSQGQGGYTQYF.

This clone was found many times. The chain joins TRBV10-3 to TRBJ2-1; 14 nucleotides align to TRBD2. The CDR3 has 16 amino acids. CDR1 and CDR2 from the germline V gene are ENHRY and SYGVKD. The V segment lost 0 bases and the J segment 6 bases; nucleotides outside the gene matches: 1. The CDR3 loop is CAISESGLAGVNEQFF. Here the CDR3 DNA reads TGTGCCATCAGTGAGTCGGGACTAGCGGGAGTCAATGAGCAGTTCTTC.

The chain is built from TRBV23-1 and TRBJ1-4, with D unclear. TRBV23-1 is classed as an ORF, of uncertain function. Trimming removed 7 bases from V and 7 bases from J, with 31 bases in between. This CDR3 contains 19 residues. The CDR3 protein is CASTKRLRGGRTGGEKLFF. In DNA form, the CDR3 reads TGCGCCAGCACCAAACGGCTGCGCGGCGGCAGAACGGGAGGTGAAAAACTGTTTTTT.

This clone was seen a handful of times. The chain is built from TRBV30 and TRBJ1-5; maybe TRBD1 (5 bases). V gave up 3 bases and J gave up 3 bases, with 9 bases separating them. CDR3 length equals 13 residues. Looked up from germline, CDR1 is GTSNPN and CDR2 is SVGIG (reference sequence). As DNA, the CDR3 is TGTGCCTGGAGCCTACAGGACAATCAGCCCCAGCATTTT. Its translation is CAWSLQDNQPQHF.

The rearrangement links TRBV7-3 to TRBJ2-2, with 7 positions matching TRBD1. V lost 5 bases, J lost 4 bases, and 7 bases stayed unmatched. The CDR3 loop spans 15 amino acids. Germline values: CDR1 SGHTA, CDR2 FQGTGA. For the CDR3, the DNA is TGTGCCAGCAGCCAATCCGACAGGGCCACCGGGGAGCTGTTTTTT. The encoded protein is CASSQSDRATGELFF.

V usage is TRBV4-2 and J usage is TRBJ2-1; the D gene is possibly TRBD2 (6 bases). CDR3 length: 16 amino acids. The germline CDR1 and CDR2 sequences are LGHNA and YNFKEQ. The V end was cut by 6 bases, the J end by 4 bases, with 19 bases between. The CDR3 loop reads CASSPQGASAYNEQFF. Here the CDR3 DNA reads TGTGCCAGCAGTCCCCAAGGGGCTAGCGCTTACAATGAGCAGTTCTTC.

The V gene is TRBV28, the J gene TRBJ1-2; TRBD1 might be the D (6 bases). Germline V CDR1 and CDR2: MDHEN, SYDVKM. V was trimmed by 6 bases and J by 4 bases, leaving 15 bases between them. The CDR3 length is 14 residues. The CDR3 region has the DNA TGTGCCAGCAGGCAACAGGGTAGGGGCTATGGCTACACCTTC. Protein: CASRQQGRGYGYTF.

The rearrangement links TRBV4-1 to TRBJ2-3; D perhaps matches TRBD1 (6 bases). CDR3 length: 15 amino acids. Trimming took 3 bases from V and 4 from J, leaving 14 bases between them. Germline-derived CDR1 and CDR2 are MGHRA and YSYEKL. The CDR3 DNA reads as TGCGCCAGCAGCCAGGCTACAGGGTTGGCAGATACGCAGTATTTT. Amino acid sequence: CASSQATGLADTQYF.

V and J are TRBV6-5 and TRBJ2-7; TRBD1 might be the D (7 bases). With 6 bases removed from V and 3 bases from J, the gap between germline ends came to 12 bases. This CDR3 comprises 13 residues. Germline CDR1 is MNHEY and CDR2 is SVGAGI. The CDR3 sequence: CASRRDRDYEQYF. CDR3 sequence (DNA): TGTGCCAGCAGGCGGGACAGAGACTACGAGCAGTACTTC.

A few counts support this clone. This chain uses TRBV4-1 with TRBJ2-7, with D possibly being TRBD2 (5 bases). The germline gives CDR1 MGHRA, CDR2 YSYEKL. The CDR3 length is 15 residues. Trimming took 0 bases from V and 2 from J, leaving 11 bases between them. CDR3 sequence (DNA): TGCGCCAGCAGCCAAGATCGTAGCGTCGCCTACGAGCAGTACTTC. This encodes CASSQDRSVAYEQYF.

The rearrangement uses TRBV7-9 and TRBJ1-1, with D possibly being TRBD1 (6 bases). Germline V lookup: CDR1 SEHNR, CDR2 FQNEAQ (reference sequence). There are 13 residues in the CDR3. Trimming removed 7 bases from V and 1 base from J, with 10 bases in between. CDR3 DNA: TGTGCCAGCATCGCGACAGGGAACACTGAAGCTTTCTTT. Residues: CASIATGNTEAFF.

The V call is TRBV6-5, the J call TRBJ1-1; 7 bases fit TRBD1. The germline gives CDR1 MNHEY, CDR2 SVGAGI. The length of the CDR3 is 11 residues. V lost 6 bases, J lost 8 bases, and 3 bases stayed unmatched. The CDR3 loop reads CASRGGTEAFF. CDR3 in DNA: TGTGCCAGCAGAGGGGGCACCGAAGCTTTCTTT.

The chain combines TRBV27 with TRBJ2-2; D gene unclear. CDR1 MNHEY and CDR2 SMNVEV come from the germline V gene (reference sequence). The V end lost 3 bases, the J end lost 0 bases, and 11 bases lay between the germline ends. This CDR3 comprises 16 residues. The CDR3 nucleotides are TGTGCCAGCAGTTTTGGGCAGGCCGCGAACACCGGGGAGCTGTTTTTT. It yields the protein CASSFGQAANTGELFF.

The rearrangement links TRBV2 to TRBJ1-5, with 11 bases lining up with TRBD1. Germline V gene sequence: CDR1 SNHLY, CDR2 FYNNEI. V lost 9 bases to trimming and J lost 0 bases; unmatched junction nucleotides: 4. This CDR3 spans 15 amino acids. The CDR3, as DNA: TGTGCCAGTCGGACAGGGGGCGTTAGCAATCAGCCCCAGCATTTT. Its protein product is CASRTGGVSNQPQHF.

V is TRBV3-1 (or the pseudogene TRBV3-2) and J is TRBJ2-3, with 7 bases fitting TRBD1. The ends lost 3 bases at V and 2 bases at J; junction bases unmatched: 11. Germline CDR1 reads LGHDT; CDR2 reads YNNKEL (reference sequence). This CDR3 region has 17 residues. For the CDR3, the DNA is TGTGCCAGCAGCCACGGGGCTCGGACAGGCGTCACAGATACGCAGTATTTT. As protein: CASSHGARTGVTDTQYF.

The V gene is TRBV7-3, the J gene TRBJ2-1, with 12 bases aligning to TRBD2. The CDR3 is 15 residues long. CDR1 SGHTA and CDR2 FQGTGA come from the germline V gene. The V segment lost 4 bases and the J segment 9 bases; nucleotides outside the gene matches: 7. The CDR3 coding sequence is TGTGCCAGCAGCTCGACTAGCGGGAGTAGTGGTGAGCAGTTCTTC. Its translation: CASSSTSGSSGEQFF.

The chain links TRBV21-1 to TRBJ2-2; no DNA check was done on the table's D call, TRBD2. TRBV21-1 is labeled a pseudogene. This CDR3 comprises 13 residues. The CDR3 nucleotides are TGTGCCAGCACCACTATTAAAACCGGGGAGCTGTTTTTT. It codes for CASTTIKTGELFF.

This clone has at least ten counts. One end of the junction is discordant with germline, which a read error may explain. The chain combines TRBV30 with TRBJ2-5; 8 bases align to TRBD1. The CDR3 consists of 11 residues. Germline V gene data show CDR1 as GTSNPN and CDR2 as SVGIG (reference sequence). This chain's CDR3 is CAWTGYETQYF. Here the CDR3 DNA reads TGTGCATGGACAGGGTACGAGACCCAGTACTTC.

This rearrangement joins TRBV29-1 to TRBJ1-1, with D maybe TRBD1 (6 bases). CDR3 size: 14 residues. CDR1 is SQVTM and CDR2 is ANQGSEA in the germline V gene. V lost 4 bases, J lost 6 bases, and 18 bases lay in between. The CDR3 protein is CSVATPGGTPEAFF. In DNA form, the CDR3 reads TGCAGCGTTGCGACTCCGGGGGGCACCCCTGAAGCTTTCTTT.

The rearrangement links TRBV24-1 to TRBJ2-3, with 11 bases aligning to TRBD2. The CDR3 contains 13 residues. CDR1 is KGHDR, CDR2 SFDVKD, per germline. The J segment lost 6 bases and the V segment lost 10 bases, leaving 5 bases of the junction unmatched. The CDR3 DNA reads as TGTGCCACTCGACTAGCGGGGAGTGATACGCAGTATTTT. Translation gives CATRLAGSDTQYF.

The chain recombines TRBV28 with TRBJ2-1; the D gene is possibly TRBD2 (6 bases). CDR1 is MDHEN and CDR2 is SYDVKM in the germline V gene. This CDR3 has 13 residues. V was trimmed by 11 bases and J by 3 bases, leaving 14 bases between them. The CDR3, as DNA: TGTGCCTCCGGCGACGGGAGCTACAATGAGCAGTTCTTC. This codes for CASGDGSYNEQFF.

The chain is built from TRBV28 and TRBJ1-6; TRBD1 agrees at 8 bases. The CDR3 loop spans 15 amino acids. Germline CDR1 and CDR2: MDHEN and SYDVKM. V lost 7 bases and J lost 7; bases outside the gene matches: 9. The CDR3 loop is CASTLRQGRNSPLHF. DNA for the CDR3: TGTGCCAGCACCCTCAGACAGGGGAGGAATTCACCCCTCCACTTT.

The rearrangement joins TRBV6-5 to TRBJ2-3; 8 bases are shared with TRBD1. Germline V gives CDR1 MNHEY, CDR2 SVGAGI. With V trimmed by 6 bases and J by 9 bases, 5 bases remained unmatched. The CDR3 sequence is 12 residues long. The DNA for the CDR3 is TGTGCCAGCAGAACACAGGGGGACACGCAGTATTTT. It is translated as CASRTQGDTQYF.